This TCR beta chain came from a study of blood T cells in healthy people across ages (dated by TCRdb to between 2015 and 2016). About the investigation overall: Template switching captured roughly one uniquely barcoded TCR beta cDNA molecule per two T cells in model experiments. The study measured age-related changes in TCR beta repertoire diversity using deep sequencing normalized with unique cDNA molecular identifiers. For two donors (one aged 18 to 29 and one aged 80 or older), the study analyzed two additional independent replicas of 1 million unique cDNA reads from the same blood draw. Donors of different ages were randomly distributed across sequencing lanes to avoid experimental bias. The donors were split into four age groups: young (average about 16 years), middle-aged (about 40), aged (around 67) and long-lived (about 82). Paper-wide results and their limitations: A strong correlation was found between observed TCR beta diversity and the percentage of naive T cells measured by flow cytometry. The long-lived group showed more naive CD4+ T cells, fewer expanded clones and increased TCR diversity than the aged group, suggesting age selection. Bulk unsorted PBMC profiling prevented conclusive comparison of naive and antigen-experienced compartments. Estimates of total diversity based on one million sequenced T cells were regarded as lower bounds and as underestimates. Because the CMV infection status of the donors was unknown, age-related changes in expanded clonotypes may potentially have been confounded. Observed TCR beta diversity per million T cells fell roughly linearly with age, and a significant reduction was already apparent by age roughly 40.

With respect to this clonotype: Its antigen has not been determined. Base qualities are not provided; no much larger clone lies one nucleotide away.

Donors were about 36 systemically healthy Caucasian individuals from Russia aged roughly 6 to 95 years. Ten milliliters of peripheral blood were drawn from each donor into EDTA-treated Vacutainer tubes. Ficoll-Paque density-gradient centrifugation was used to isolate PBMCs, with at least 6.5 million per sample. Total RNA, at least 5 micrograms per sample, was extracted from PBMCs with Trizol reagent. Naive CD45RAhigh/CD27high T cell percentages were measured by flow cytometry on a PBMC aliquot from every donor. Receptor libraries were prepared by 5' RACE. Sequencing was performed on an Illumina HiSeq 2500. A second roughly 6 to 12 cycle PCR used a sample-barcoded 5' primer and a J-beta primer mix. Each TCR beta cDNA molecule received a unique molecular identifier from a template-switch 5' adaptor carrying 12 random nucleotides. Each sample yielded at least 2.5 million CDR3-containing paired-end reads. First-strand cDNA synthesis was performed from all RNA using the Mint cDNA synthesis kit, with priming by a TRBC-specific oligonucleotide. After uracil-DNA glycosylase treatment, a first 18-cycle PCR used universal primers M1SS and BC2_uni_R on all cDNA. For the original study's pipeline: Normalization of each sample was performed by random selection of 1 million high-quality reads, each carrying a distinct molecular identifier. Instead of being binned into consensus sequences, reads that shared molecular identifiers were thrown out. CDR3 identification, clonotype clustering and error correction used MiTCR with a Q25 quality threshold and the strictest error-elimination algorithm. A nonparametric unseen species model using Euler transformation provided a lower-bound estimate of total TCR beta diversity. TCRdb ran its own pipeline on the public reads, namely fastp trimming at Q25 and MiXCR clone calling, and kept in-frame beta chains. Every entry covers one CDR3 protein and lists the most common genes and DNA from its rows. TCRdb's processing, not the authors', yielded these V and J calls. Within this sample are under 2,000,000 distinct CDR3 sequences, with less than 50% of them counted one time only. The top ten hold over 2% of the sample.

CDR1 and CDR2 were assigned from the germline V gene as SNHLY and FYNNEI. Between the V and J ends, shortened by 4 bases and 6 bases respectively, the junction contains 11 bases. From cysteine to phenylalanine, the CDR3 is 13 amino acids long. The CDR3 DNA has 39 bases and is translated from base 1. The sequencing input was blood. The V gene is TRBV2 and the J gene is TRBJ2-3; the D gene cannot be resolved beyond TRBD1 or TRBD2, each matching 5 bases. This TCR was sampled from a woman in her forties in good health. The CDR3 region reads CASSAGGYDTQYF. The nucleotide sequence reads TGTGCCAGCAGTGCTGGGGGATACGATACGCAGTATTTT.